This TCR beta chain came from a study of blood T cell repertoires in COVID-19. Study at large: The United States, Italy and Spain provided the acute and convalescent COVID-19 samples.

Looked up from germline, CDR1 is SGHDT and CDR2 is YYEEEE. V lost 1 base to trimming and J lost 5 bases; unmatched junction nucleotides: 9. The CDR3 runs 17 residues. Authors' methods: Scientists estimated how many nucleated cells there were by amplifying reference gene primers. Clones were sequenced by immunoSEQ multiplex PCR, and TCRdb holds only the in-frame ones, with some missing. V and J calls and clone size are given by that table; D and trimming were obtained from the DNA. Altogether about 310,000 clones are present, roughly 91% being singletons, with the ten largest covering 1%. The TCR sequence derives from a man aged 50 or older with active or convalescent COVID-19. Source material: peripheral blood. This chain connects TRBV5-6 to TRBJ2-5; 12 positions agree with TRBD1. The CDR3 region has the DNA TGTGCCAGCAGCTTGAGAACCGGGACAGGGGGCCGGGAGACCCAGTACTTC. Protein sequence: CASSLRTGTGGRETQYF.